This T cell receptor (beta chain) was observed in a study of CD8 T cells in Susac syndrome. Random hexamers were used to reverse transcribe the RNA input (about 0.45 to 1 ug). One entry per CDR3 protein results from TCRdb running MiXCR on the immunoSEQ multiplex PCR reads. Of about 120,000 distinct CDR3 sequences listed, about 90% were seen once; the top ten hold 0.14%. The CDR3 sequence is 12 residues long. Germline values: CDR1 SGHKS, CDR2 YYEKEE (reference sequence). V was clipped by 3 bases and J by 4 bases, with 5 bases between them. The sequencing input was CD4+ T cells from PBMCs. The chain is built from TRBV5-5 and TRBJ1-5; unclear D gene. The origin of this receptor is a human donor in good health. The CDR3 region has the DNA TGTGCCAGCAGCTCTTTAAATCAGCCCCAGCATTTT. Protein: CASSSLNQPQHF.